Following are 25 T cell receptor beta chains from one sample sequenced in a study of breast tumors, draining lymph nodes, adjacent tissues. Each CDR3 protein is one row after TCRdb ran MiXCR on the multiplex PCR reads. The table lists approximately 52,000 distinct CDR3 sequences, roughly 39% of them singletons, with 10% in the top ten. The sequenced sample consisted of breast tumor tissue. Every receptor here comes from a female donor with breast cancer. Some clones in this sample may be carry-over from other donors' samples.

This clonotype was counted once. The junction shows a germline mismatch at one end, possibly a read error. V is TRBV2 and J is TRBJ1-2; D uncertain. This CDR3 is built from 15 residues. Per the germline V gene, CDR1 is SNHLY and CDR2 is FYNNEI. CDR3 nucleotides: TGCGCCAGCAGCGCAGGTGAGGGAAAAAACTATGGCTACACCTTC. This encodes CASSAGEGKNYGYTF.

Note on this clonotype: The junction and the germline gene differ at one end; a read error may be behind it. The CDR3 DNA reads as TGCAGTGCTAGGTGGCTAGTCGGGATCAATGTGCAGTTCTTC. Its protein product is CSARWLVGINVQFF. The chain links TRBV20-1 to TRBJ2-1, with D perhaps matching TRBD2 (5 bases). The CDR3 extends over 14 amino acids. Germline assignment: CDR1 DFQATT and CDR2 SNEGSKA (reference sequence).

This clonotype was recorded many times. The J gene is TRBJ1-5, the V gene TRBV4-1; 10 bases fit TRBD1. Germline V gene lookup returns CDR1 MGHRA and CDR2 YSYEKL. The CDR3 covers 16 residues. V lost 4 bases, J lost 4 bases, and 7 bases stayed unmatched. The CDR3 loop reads CASSPRLDRGNQPQHF. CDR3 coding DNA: TGCGCCAGCAGCCCCCGACTGGACAGGGGGAATCAGCCCCAGCATTTT.

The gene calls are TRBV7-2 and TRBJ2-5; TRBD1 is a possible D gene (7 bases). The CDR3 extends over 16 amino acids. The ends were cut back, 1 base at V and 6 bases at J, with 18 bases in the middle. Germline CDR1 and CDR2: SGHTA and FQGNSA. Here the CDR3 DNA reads TGTGCCAGCAGCTTAGGGATAGGGGGCGCGGGACAGACCCAGTACTTC. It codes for CASSLGIGGAGQTQYF.

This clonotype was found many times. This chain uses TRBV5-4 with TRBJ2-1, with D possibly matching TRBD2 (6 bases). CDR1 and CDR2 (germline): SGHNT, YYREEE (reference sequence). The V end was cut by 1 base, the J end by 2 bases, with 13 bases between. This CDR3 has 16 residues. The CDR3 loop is CASSLPGSHAYNEQFF. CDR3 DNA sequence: TGTGCCAGCAGCTTGCCCGGGAGCCACGCCTACAATGAGCAGTTCTTC.

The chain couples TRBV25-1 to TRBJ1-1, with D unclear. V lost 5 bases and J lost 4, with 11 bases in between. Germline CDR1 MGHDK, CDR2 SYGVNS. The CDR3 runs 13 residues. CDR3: CASSNSVSTEAFF. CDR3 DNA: TGTGCCAGCAGTAACAGTGTGAGCACTGAAGCTTTCTTT.

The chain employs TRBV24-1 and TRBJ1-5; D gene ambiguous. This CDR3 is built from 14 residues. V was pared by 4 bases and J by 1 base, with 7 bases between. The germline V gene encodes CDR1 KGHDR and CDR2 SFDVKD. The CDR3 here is CATSEWGSNQPQHF. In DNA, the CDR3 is TGTGCCACCAGTGAGTGGGGAAGCAATCAGCCCCAGCATTTT.

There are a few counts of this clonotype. The CDR3 sequence is CASSQDRRGKNTEAFF. The DNA for the CDR3 is TGCGCCAGCAGCCAAGATAGAAGGGGGAAGAACACTGAAGCTTTCTTT. The chain couples TRBV4-3 to TRBJ1-1; D perhaps matches TRBD1 (6 bases). Germline CDR1 reads LGHNA; CDR2 reads YSLEER. Trimming took off 0 bases at V and 1 base at J, with 12 bases between the two ends. CDR3 length: 16 residues.

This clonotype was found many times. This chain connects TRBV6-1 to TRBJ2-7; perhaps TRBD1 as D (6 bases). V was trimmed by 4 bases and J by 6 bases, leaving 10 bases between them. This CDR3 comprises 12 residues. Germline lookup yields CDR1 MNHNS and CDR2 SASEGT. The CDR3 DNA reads TGTGCCAGCAGTGTTATAGGGGGCGAGCAGTACTTC. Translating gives CASSVIGGEQYF.

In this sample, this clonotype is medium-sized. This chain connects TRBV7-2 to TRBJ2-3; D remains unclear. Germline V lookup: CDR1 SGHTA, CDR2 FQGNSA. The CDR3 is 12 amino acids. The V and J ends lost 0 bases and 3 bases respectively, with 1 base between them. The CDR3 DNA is TGTGCCAGCAGCTTAGCGACAGATACGCAGTATTTT. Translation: CASSLATDTQYF. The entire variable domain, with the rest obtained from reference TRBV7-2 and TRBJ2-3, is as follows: GAGVSQSPSNKVTEKGKDVELRCDPISGHTALYWYRQSLGQGLEFLIYFQGNSAPDKSGLPSDRFSAERTGGSVSTLTIQRTQQEDSAVYLCASSLATDTQYFGPGTRLTVL.

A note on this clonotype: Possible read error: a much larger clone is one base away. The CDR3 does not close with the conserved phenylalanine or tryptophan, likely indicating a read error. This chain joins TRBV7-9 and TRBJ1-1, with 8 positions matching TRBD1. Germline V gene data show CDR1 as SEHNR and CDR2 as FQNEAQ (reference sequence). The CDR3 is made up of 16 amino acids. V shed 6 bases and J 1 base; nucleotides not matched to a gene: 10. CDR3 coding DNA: TGTGCCAGCAGGCCAAAACAGGGGGAATCGAACACTGAAGCTTTCTCT. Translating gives CASRPKQGESNTEAFS.

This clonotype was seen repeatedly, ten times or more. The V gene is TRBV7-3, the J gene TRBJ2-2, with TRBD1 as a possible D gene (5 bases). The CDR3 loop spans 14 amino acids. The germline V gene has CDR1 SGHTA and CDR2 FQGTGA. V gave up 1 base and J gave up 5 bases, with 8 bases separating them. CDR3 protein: CASSLNRQTGELFF. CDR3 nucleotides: TGTGCCAGCAGCTTAAATCGACAGACCGGGGAGCTGTTTTTT.

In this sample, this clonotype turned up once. For the CDR3, the DNA is TGTGCCAGCAGCTTTTATAGCGGGAGTAACGAGCAGTACTTC. Amino acids: CASSFYSGSNEQYF. The gene calls are TRBV7-9 and TRBJ2-7; 9 nucleotides align to TRBD2. The trim removed 3 bases at V and 5 bases at J, leaving 5 bases unmatched. The length of the CDR3 is 14 residues. Germline V gene lookup returns CDR1 SEHNR and CDR2 FQNEAQ (reference sequence).

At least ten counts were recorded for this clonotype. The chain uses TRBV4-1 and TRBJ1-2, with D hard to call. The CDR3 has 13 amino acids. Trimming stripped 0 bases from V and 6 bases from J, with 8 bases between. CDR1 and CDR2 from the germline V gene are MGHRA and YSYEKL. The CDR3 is CASSQEGWDGYTF. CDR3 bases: TGCGCCAGCAGCCAAGAAGGATGGGATGGCTACACCTTC.

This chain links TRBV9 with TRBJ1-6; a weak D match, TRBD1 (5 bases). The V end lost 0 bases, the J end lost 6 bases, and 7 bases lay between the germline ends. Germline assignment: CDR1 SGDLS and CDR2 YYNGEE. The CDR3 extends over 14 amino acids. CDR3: CASSVGQFNSPLHF. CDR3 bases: TGTGCCAGCAGCGTAGGACAGTTTAATTCACCCCTCCACTTT.

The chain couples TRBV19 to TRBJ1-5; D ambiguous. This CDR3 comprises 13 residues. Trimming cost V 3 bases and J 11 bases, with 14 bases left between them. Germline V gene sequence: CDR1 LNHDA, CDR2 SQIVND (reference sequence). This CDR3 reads CASSMAWRETQHF. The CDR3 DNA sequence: TGTGCCAGTAGTATGGCGTGGAGGGAGACCCAGCATTTT.

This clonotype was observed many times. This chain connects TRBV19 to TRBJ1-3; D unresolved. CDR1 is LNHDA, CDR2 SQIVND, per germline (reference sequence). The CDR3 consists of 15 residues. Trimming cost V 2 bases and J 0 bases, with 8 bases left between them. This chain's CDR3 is CASSISALSGNTIYF. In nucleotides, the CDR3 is TGTGCCAGTAGTATATCTGCCCTCTCTGGAAACACCATATATTTT.

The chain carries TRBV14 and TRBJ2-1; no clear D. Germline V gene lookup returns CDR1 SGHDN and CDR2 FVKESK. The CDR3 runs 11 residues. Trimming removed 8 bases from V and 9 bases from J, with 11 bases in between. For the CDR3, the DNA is TGTGCCAGCTCTAACAGTGGTGAGCAGTTCTTC. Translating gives CASSNSGEQFF.

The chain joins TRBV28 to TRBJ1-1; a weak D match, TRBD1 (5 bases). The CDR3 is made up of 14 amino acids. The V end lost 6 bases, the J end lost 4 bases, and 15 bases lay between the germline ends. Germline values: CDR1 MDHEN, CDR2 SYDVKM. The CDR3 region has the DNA TGTGCCAGCAGGGACGAGGGGTTTGGCACTGAAGCTTTCTTT. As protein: CASRDEGFGTEAFF.

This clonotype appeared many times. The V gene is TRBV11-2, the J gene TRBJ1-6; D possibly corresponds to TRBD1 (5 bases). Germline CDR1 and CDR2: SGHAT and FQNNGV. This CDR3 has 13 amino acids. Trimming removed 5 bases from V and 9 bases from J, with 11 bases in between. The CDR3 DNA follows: TGTGCCAGCAGCACCCCGGGGGGTTCACCCCTCCACTTT. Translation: CASSTPGGSPLHF.

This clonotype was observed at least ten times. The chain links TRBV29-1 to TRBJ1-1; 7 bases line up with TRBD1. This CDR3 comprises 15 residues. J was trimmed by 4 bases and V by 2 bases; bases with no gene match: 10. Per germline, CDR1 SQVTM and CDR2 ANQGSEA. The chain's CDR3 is CSVESFGRGTTEAFF. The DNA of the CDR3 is TGCAGCGTTGAATCGTTTGGCAGGGGGACCACTGAAGCTTTCTTT.

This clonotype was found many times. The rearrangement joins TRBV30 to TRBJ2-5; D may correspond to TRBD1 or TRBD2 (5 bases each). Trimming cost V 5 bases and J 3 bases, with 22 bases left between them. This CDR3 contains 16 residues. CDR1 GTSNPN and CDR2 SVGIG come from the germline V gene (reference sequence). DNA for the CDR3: TGTGCCTGGTTCTCTCCGGGACCACGTCCCAAAGAGACCCAGTACTTC. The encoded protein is CAWFSPGPRPKETQYF.

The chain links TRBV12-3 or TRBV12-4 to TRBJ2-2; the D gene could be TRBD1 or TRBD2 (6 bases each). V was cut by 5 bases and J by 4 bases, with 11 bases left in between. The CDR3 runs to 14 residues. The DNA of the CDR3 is TGTGCCAGCAGTACCGGGGGCAGCACCGGGGAGCTGTTTTTT. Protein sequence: CASSTGGSTGELFF.

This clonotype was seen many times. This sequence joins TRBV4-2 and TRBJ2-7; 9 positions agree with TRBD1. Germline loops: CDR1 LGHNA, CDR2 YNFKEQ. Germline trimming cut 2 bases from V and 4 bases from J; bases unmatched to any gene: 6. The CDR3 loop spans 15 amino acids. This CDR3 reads CASSQPGQGLYEQYF. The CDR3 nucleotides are TGTGCCAGCAGCCAACCGGGACAGGGTCTATACGAGCAGTACTTC.

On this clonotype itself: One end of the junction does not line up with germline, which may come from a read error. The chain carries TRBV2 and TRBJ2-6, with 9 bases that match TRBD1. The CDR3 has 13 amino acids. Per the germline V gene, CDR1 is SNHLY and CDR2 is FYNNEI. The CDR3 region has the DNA TGTGCCAGCATTGAAACAGGGGGCAACACTGAAGCTTTC. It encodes CASIETGGNTEAF.